One and the same sample provided the 5 T cell receptor beta chains below, sequenced in a study of vaccination and CD4 T cells after COVID-19. Treatment noted: roughly 11-day PBMC culture with coronavirus spike peptide pools or control peptides (ViraFEST assay). The unexposed donor provided CD4+ T cells, which were taken before the COVID-19 pandemic (2011-2018). Sequence data for DNA of cultured CD4+ T cells were generated by the Oncomine TCR Beta short-read assay. MiXCR was run by TCRdb on the PCR reads, yielding one entry per CDR3 protein. There are 6,500 to 7,500 distinct CDR3 sequences in the sample; roughly 50% occur only once, and around 25% lies in the top ten. No antigens are known for them. What was sequenced was CD4+ T cells from blood, cultured in vitro. The receptors originated from a human donor in good health.

This clonotype was counted only a few times. One end of the junction varies from germline; a read error may be responsible. The rearrangement uses TRBV5-1 and TRBJ1-1, with a tentative D call TRBD1 (6 bases). The CDR3 has 10 residues. Per germline, CDR1 SGHRS and CDR2 YFSETQ. This chain's CDR3 is CPGGGADAFF. CDR3 nucleotides: TGCCCCGGTGGGGGGGCTGACGCTTTCTTT.

This clonotype was seen a handful of times. V is TRBV27 and J is TRBJ1-6, with D possibly matching TRBD1 (6 bases). CDR3 length: 18 residues. The germline gives CDR1 MNHEY, CDR2 SMNVEV (reference sequence). With 5 bases removed from V and 0 bases from J, the gap between germline ends came to 17 bases. This CDR3 reads CASSGQKPIRSYNSPLHF. DNA of the CDR3: TGTGCCAGCAGTGGACAGAAACCAATCCGCTCCTATAATTCACCCCTCCACTTT.

The chain carries TRBV19 and TRBJ1-1; D uncertain. V lost 2 bases and J 2 bases, leaving 12 bases between the germline ends. The germline gives CDR1 LNHDA, CDR2 SQIVND (reference sequence). The CDR3 length is 15 residues. The CDR3 nucleotides read TGTGCCAGTAGTATACAGCACAGCTTTAACACTGAAGCTTTCTTT. Its protein product is CASSIQHSFNTEAFF.

The V gene is TRBV19, the J gene TRBJ2-7; no reliable D call. Trimming shortened V by 6 bases and J by 2 bases, and 11 bases separated the two germline ends. The CDR3 length is 13 residues. Germline V gene lookup returns CDR1 LNHDA and CDR2 SQIVND (reference sequence). CDR3 in amino acids: CASSTLGAYEQYF. DNA of the CDR3: TGTGCCAGTAGCACTCTGGGTGCCTACGAGCAGTACTTC.

This chain joins TRBV7-2 and TRBJ1-6; D gene ambiguous. Germline assignment: CDR1 SGHTA and CDR2 FQGNSA. There are 14 residues in the CDR3. Trimming took off 7 bases at V and 7 bases at J, with 14 bases between the two ends. The CDR3 protein is CASTQEAGNSPLHF. The CDR3 DNA follows: TGTGCCAGCACCCAAGAGGCGGGGAATTCACCCCTCCACTTT.